The sequence of this T cell receptor beta chain was determined in a study of blood T cell repertoires in COVID-19. Here immunoSEQ multiplex PCR was the method, and the copy in TCRdb shows in-frame clones only, minus some. The sample has around 130,000 clones; about 84% are singletons. The V gene end was trimmed by 1 base and the J gene end by 4 bases; junction bases not matched to a gene: 7. CDR3 size: 16 residues. The germline CDR1 and CDR2 sequences are SGHAT and FQNNGV. The chain uses TRBV11-2 and TRBJ2-1, with 7 bases lining up with TRBD1. The TCR was taken from a woman aged 55-75 years with acute or convalescent COVID-19. Specimen: peripheral blood. For the CDR3, the DNA is TGTGCCAGCAGCTTAGTTGCAGGGGGTCTATACAATGAGCAGTTCTTC. It specifies CASSLVAGGLYNEQFF.